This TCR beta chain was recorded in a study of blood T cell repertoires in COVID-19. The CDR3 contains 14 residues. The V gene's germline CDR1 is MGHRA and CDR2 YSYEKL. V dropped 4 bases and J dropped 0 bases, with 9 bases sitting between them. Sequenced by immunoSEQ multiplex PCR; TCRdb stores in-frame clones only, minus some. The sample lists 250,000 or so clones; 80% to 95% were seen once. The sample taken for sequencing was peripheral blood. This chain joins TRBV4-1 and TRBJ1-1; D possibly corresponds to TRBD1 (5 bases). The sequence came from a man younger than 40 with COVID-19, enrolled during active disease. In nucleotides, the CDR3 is TGCGCCAGCAGCCTACGGACACTGAACACTGAAGCTTTCTTT. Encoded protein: CASSLRTLNTEAFF.